The next 24 T cell receptor beta chains were all read from a single sample in a study of graft-versus-host responses after intestinal transplantation. Their antigens remain unidentified. Sequencing used immunoSEQ multiplex PCR; TCRdb keeps in-frame clones, though not all of them. The table has about 100,000 clones, around 91% seen once. Sequenced material: unstimulated CD4+ T cells sorted from spleen or lymph node cells, taken before transplant. These receptor sequences come from a human donor who was the organ donor for an intestinal transplant.

The chain uses TRBV19 and TRBJ1-5; TRBD1 is a possible D gene (6 bases). The CDR3 consists of 16 residues. Per germline, CDR1 LNHDA and CDR2 SQIVND (reference sequence). Trimming stripped 7 bases from V and 2 bases from J, with 18 bases between. The CDR3 reads CASTPKGERGNQPQHF. DNA of the CDR3: TGTGCCAGTACCCCGAAGGGGGAACGCGGCAATCAGCCCCAGCATTTT.

V is TRBV19 and J is TRBJ2-1, with a possible D match to TRBD2 (5 bases). Trimming pared 2 bases from V and 2 bases from J, leaving 13 bases between. This CDR3 is built from 16 residues. Germline V gene sequence: CDR1 LNHDA, CDR2 SQIVND (reference sequence). The CDR3 here is CASSIISGLTYNEQFF. CDR3 bases: TGTGCCAGTAGTATAATCTCGGGGTTAACCTACAATGAGCAGTTCTTC.

The chain joins TRBV28 to TRBJ1-4; TRBD1 matches at 9 bases. The CDR3 is made up of 17 amino acids. CDR1 is MDHEN, CDR2 SYDVKM, per germline. The junction had 13 bases not matched to a gene; V was cut back by 5 bases and J by 6 bases. For the CDR3, the DNA is TGTGCCAGCAGTCAAGCCGAATCCGGGACAGGGCATGAAAAACTGTTTTTT. This sequence encodes CASSQAESGTGHEKLFF.

The genes are TRBV19 and TRBJ1-6, with D unresolved. V was clipped by 5 bases and J by 4 bases, with 9 bases between them. This CDR3 contains 14 residues. The germline gives CDR1 LNHDA, CDR2 SQIVND (reference sequence). CDR3 sequence reads: CASSAGQYNSPLHF. CDR3 sequence (DNA): TGTGCCAGTAGTGCGGGTCAGTATAATTCACCCCTCCACTTT.

This clone was seen only once. The J gene is TRBJ2-6, the V gene TRBV19; TRBD1 matches 7 bases. This CDR3 contains 16 residues. The ends lost 9 bases at V and 1 base at J; junction bases unmatched: 9. Germline V gene data show CDR1 as LNHDA and CDR2 as SQIVND (reference sequence). CDR3 amino acids: CASQSRQGSGANVLTF. In DNA form, the CDR3 reads TGTGCCAGCCAATCACGACAGGGATCTGGGGCCAACGTCCTGACTTTC.

J is TRBJ2-5 and V is TRBV15; D is unclear. Germline V gene sequence: CDR1 LNHNV, CDR2 YYDKDF (reference sequence). The V end lost 0 bases, the J end lost 4 bases, and 18 bases lay between the germline ends. The CDR3 contains 17 residues. CDR3: CATSRDLENPVGETQYF. CDR3 sequence (DNA): TGTGCCACCAGCAGAGATTTGGAGAATCCCGTGGGAGAGACCCAGTACTTC.

V gene TRBV5-1 combines with J gene TRBJ2-7; 8 bases fit TRBD1. The CDR3 loop spans 15 amino acids. Germline V lookup: CDR1 SGHRS, CDR2 YFSETQ. The ends lost 2 bases at V and 0 bases at J; junction bases unmatched: 4. The CDR3 region has the DNA TGCGCCAGCAGCTTTGCCAGGGGGCCCTCCTACGAGCAGTACTTC. This translates into CASSFARGPSYEQYF.

The chain has TRBV7-2 and TRBJ2-7; perhaps TRBD2 as D (7 bases). From germline, CDR1 is SGHTA and CDR2 FQGNSA. The V end was cut by 3 bases, the J end by 2 bases, with 20 bases between. This CDR3 is 17 amino acids long. Written as DNA, the CDR3 is TGTGCCAGCAGCTTCAGAGGGGGAGCGGGGCCTACCTACGAGCAGTACTTC. This encodes CASSFRGGAGPTYEQYF. Complete variable domain (other parts from reference TRBV7-2 and TRBJ2-7): GAGVSQSPSNKVTEKGKDVELRCDPISGHTALYWYRQSLGQGLEFLIYFQGNSAPDKSGLPSDRFSAERTGGSVSTLTIQRTQQEDSAVYLCASSFRGGAGPTYEQYFGPGTRLTVT.

This chain links TRBV4-3 with TRBJ1-6; 8 bases line up with TRBD1. This CDR3 spans 18 amino acids. The ends lost 4 bases at V and 1 base at J; junction bases unmatched: 9. CDR1 LGHNA and CDR2 YSLEER come from the germline V gene. The CDR3 loop reads CASSLGTGSESYNSPLHF. As DNA, the CDR3 is TGCGCCAGCAGCCTTGGGACAGGTTCCGAATCCTATAATTCACCCCTCCACTTT.

The chain combines TRBV6-5 with TRBJ1-2, with 9 nucleotides matching TRBD1. The CDR3 extends over 14 amino acids. V lost 5 bases, J lost 2 bases, and 3 bases stayed unmatched. CDR1 is MNHEY, CDR2 SVGAGI, per germline. In DNA, the CDR3 is TGTGCCAGCAGTGGACAGGGGCGGAACTATGGCTACACCTTC. Residues: CASSGQGRNYGYTF.

This sequence joins TRBV11-3 and TRBJ2-7; D may be TRBD1 (5 bases). Germline V gives CDR1 SGHNT, CDR2 YENEEA. This CDR3 has 15 residues. V was trimmed by 0 bases and J by 6 bases, leaving 15 bases between them. CDR3 loop: CASSLDPRDVPEQYF. The CDR3 DNA sequence: TGTGCCAGCAGCTTAGATCCCAGGGATGTACCCGAGCAGTACTTC.

The chain links TRBV10-3 to TRBJ2-5; TRBD2 agrees at 10 bases. The J call is doubtful: the DNA matches TRBJ2-7 better. Germline values: CDR1 ENHRY, CDR2 SYGVKD. The CDR3 is made up of 13 amino acids. CDR3 residues: CAIAGTSAYEQYF. In DNA, the CDR3 is TGTGCCATTGCCGGGACTAGCGCCTACGAGCAGTACTTC.

This clone occurred once. The chain recombines TRBV4-3 with TRBJ2-6; 12 bases agree with TRBD2. V gave up 7 bases and J gave up 1 base; unmatched junction bases: 11. Germline CDR1 and CDR2: LGHNA and YSLEER. This CDR3 region has 19 residues. CDR3 residues: CASTPSRLAGGSGANVLTF. CDR3 in DNA: TGCGCCAGCACTCCTAGCCGCCTAGCGGGGGGGTCTGGGGCCAACGTCCTGACTTTC.

This clone was observed a single time. J is TRBJ2-5 and V is TRBV7-2; weak D call: TRBD1 (5 bases). CDR1 is SGHTA, CDR2 FQGNSA, per germline. This CDR3 comprises 16 residues. V lost 5 bases and J lost 2, with 18 bases in between. CDR3 loop: CASSPRYRQLQETQYF. The DNA for the CDR3 is TGTGCCAGCAGCCCCCGTTATCGACAGTTGCAAGAGACCCAGTACTTC. Together with reference TRBV7-2 and TRBJ2-5, the CDR3 gives the full variable domain: GAGVSQSPSNKVTEKGKDVELRCDPISGHTALYWYRQSLGQGLEFLIYFQGNSAPDKSGLPSDRFSAERTGGSVSTLTIQRTQQEDSAVYLCASSPRYRQLQETQYFGPGTRLLVL.

This sequence joins TRBV7-2 and TRBJ2-1; D might be TRBD2 (6 bases). Germline assignment: CDR1 SGHTA and CDR2 FQGNSA. The V and J ends lost 5 bases and 10 bases respectively, with 12 bases between them. There are 12 residues in the CDR3. CDR3 DNA sequence: TGTGCCAGCAGCGAGACTAGAGGCGAGCAGTTCTTC. This gives the protein CASSETRGEQFF.

This chain links TRBV18 with TRBJ1-1, with a tentative D call TRBD1 (5 bases). V gave up 3 bases and J gave up 5 bases, with 7 bases separating them. CDR3 length equals 12 residues. Germline values: CDR1 KGHSH, CDR2 LQKENI. The DNA for the CDR3 is TGTGCCAGCTCACCGGAGGGGACTGAAGCTTTCTTT. Its translation is CASSPEGTEAFF.

V is TRBV4-1 and J is TRBJ1-3; the D is unclear. Deletions cut 1 base from V and 7 bases from J, with 14 bases between. The V gene's germline CDR1 is MGHRA and CDR2 YSYEKL. The CDR3 loop spans 15 amino acids. CDR3 in amino acids: CASSQVVSRLNTIYF. The DNA of the CDR3 is TGCGCCAGCAGCCAAGTTGTGTCGAGGCTCAACACCATATATTTT.

This clone was counted a single time. The chain joins TRBV11-1 to TRBJ1-2, with 8 bases aligning to TRBD1. This CDR3 is 15 amino acids long. The V segment lost 5 bases and the J segment 2 bases; nucleotides outside the gene matches: 7. Per the germline V gene, CDR1 is SGHAT and CDR2 is FQDESV (reference sequence). The CDR3 bases are TGTGCCAGCAGCCCGACAGGGGCCAGGAACTATGGCTACACCTTC. This gives the protein CASSPTGARNYGYTF.

This clone was counted a single time. The rearrangement links TRBV5-1 to TRBJ2-3, with 14 bases fitting TRBD2. The CDR3 is 16 residues long. Germline values: CDR1 SGHRS, CDR2 YFSETQ. Germline trimming cut 4 bases from V and 4 bases from J; bases unmatched to any gene: 5. In DNA form, the CDR3 reads TGCGCCAGCAGCGCAGGACTAGCGGGGGGTTCAGATACGCAGTATTTT. Its translation is CASSAGLAGGSDTQYF.

This sequence joins TRBV7-3 and TRBJ2-1, with TRBD2 as a possible D gene (5 bases). Looked up from germline, CDR1 is SGHTA and CDR2 is FQGTGA. The CDR3 runs to 13 residues. Trimming shortened V by 6 bases and J by 4 bases, and 10 bases separated the two germline ends. CDR3 protein: CASSSDYYNEQFF. CDR3 DNA: TGTGCCAGCAGTTCCGACTATTACAATGAGCAGTTCTTC.

This rearrangement joins TRBV2 to TRBJ2-4, with TRBD2 matching over 8 bases. From germline, CDR1 is SNHLY and CDR2 FYNNEI. V lost 10 bases, J lost 6 bases, and 11 bases stayed unmatched. This CDR3 contains 14 residues. The CDR3: CATEPFGGGNIQYF. The CDR3 nucleotides read TGTGCCACCGAGCCCTTCGGGGGGGGAAACATTCAGTACTTC.

The rearrangement joins TRBV5-4 to TRBJ2-5, with TRBD2 matching 8 bases. Germline lookup yields CDR1 SGHNT and CDR2 YYREEE (reference sequence). V dropped 4 bases and J dropped 5; count of bases not matched to a gene: 4. CDR3 length: 13 amino acids. CDR3: CASSREGSETQYF. The DNA of the CDR3 is TGTGCCAGCAGCCGGGAGGGGTCGGAGACCCAGTACTTC. Supplemented by reference TRBV5-4 and TRBJ2-5, the full variable domain reads ETGVTQSPTHLIKTRGQQVTLRCSSQSGHNTVSWYQQALGQGPQFIFQYYREEENGRGNFPPRFSGLQFPNYSSELNVNALELDDSALYLCASSREGSETQYFGPGTRLLVL.

V usage is TRBV19 and J usage is TRBJ1-1, with D unresolved. Trimming shortened V by 3 bases and J by 7 bases, and 12 bases separated the two germline ends. This CDR3 spans 13 amino acids. Germline CDR1 LNHDA, CDR2 SQIVND (reference sequence). For the CDR3, the DNA is TGTGCCAGTAGTATCACCGTTGATAGTGAAGCTTTCTTT. Its protein product is CASSITVDSEAFF.

This clone was counted a single time. The rearrangement joins TRBV7-8 to TRBJ2-7; 9 nucleotides align to TRBD1. This CDR3 has 14 residues. The J segment lost 6 bases and the V segment lost 4 bases, leaving 7 bases of the junction unmatched. Germline values: CDR1 SGHVS, CDR2 FQNEAQ. The CDR3 DNA is TGTGCCAGCAGCTACCCAAACAGGGGGCGCGAGCAGTACTTC. Encoded protein: CASSYPNRGREQYF.